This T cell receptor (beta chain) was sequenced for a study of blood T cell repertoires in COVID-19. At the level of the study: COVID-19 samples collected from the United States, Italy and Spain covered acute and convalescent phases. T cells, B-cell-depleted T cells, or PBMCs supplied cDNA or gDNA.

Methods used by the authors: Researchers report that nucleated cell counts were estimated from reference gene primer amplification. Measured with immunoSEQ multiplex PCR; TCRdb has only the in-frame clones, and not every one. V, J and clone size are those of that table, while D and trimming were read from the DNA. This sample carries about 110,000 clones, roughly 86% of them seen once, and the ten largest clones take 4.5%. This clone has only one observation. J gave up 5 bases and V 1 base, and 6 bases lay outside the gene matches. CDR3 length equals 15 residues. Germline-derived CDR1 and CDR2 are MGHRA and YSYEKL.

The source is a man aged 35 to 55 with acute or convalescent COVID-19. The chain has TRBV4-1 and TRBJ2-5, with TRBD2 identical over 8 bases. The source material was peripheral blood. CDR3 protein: CASSQVSGSRETQYF. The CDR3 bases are TGCGCCAGCAGCCAAGTGAGCGGGAGTCGGGAGACCCAGTACTTC.